Shown below are 26 T cell receptor beta chains from a single sample sequenced in a study of blood T cell repertoires in COVID-19. The assay was immunoSEQ multiplex PCR, and TCRdb's table has in-frame clones only and misses some. The sample has about 310,000 clones; roughly 88% are singletons. The sample consisted of peripheral blood. These receptors originate from a woman aged 30 to 39 with COVID-19, enrolled during active disease.

The J gene is TRBJ2-1, the V gene TRBV7-6, with 7 bases identical to TRBD2. The CDR3 sequence is 15 residues long. Germline trimming cut 6 bases from V and 3 bases from J; bases unmatched to any gene: 8. CDR1 is SGHVS, CDR2 FNYEAQ, per germline. CDR3 coding DNA: TGTGCCAGCAGAGTCTCCGCGGGAGTCTACAATGAGCAGTTCTTC. This translates into CASRVSAGVYNEQFF.

V is TRBV27 and J is TRBJ2-1; TRBD2 aligns across 8 bases. This CDR3 has 15 amino acids. Looked up from germline, CDR1 is MNHEY and CDR2 is SMNVEV (reference sequence). The ends lost 4 bases at V and 7 bases at J; junction bases unmatched: 9. The CDR3 spells CASSYPGRAGNEQFF. CDR3 coding DNA: TGTGCCAGCAGTTACCCCGGGAGGGCGGGGAATGAGCAGTTCTTC.

J is TRBJ2-2 and V is TRBV19; 7 bases line up with TRBD1. The CDR3 has 14 amino acids. J gave up 6 bases and V 5 bases, and 6 bases lay outside the gene matches. The germline V gene encodes CDR1 LNHDA and CDR2 SQIVND (reference sequence). The CDR3: CASSPRQGSGELFF. In DNA form, the CDR3 reads TGTGCCAGTAGTCCGCGACAGGGTTCCGGGGAGCTGTTTTTT.

V and J are TRBV30 and TRBJ2-1; 9 bases align to TRBD2. Germline CDR1 reads GTSNPN; CDR2 reads SVGIG (reference sequence). The trim removed 1 base at V and 12 bases at J, leaving 1 base unmatched. The CDR3 is made up of 11 amino acids. This CDR3 is CAWSALAGQFF. The CDR3 nucleotides read TGTGCCTGGAGTGCACTAGCGGGGCAGTTCTTC.

CDR3 DNA: TGTGCCAGCAGCCCCGGACAGGGAACTGAAGCTTTCTTT. Its protein is CASSPGQGTEAFF. This sequence joins TRBV7-3 and TRBJ1-1, with TRBD1 matching 8 bases. This CDR3 is 13 amino acids long. The V gene's germline CDR1 is SGHTA and CDR2 FQGTGA. Trimming cost V 5 bases and J 5 bases; bases outside gene matches: 4.

The chain links TRBV24-1 to TRBJ1-4, with TRBD1 as a possible D gene (5 bases). CDR3 size: 16 residues. V gave up 2 bases and J gave up 10 bases, with 19 bases separating them. Germline lookup yields CDR1 KGHDR and CDR2 SFDVKD. The CDR3 sequence: CATSDSQTDTLGKLFF. CDR3 sequence (DNA): TGTGCCACCAGTGATTCCCAGACAGACACCTTAGGAAAACTGTTTTTT.

V is TRBV7-9 and J is TRBJ1-5; D unclear. The CDR3 runs 15 residues. V shed 5 bases and J shed 1 base, with 12 bases lying between them. The germline CDR1 and CDR2 sequences are SEHNR and FQNEAQ (reference sequence). The CDR3 here is CASSRTGNSNQPQHF. Here the CDR3 DNA reads TGTGCCAGCAGCCGGACTGGGAACAGCAATCAGCCCCAGCATTTT.

The gene calls are TRBV12-3 or TRBV12-4 and TRBJ2-2; D unclear. CDR3 length: 13 amino acids. Trimming cost V 1 base and J 4 bases, with 4 bases left between them. The CDR3 loop is CASSLVSTGELFF. The CDR3 region has the DNA TGTGCCAGCAGTTTAGTATCCACCGGGGAGCTGTTTTTT.

The chain links TRBV7-7 to TRBJ2-7; tentative D call: TRBD2 (6 bases). Trimming removed 2 bases from V and 0 bases from J, with 11 bases in between. Germline CDR1 reads SSHAT; CDR2 reads FNYEAQ (reference sequence). The CDR3 extends over 15 amino acids. CDR3 nucleotides: TGTGCCAGCAGCTTACGGGACGGGAGCTCCTACGAGCAGTACTTC. Amino acid sequence: CASSLRDGSSYEQYF.

The chain carries TRBV5-1 and TRBJ2-5; D not resolved. This CDR3 comprises 14 residues. The germline V gene has CDR1 SGHRS and CDR2 YFSETQ. Trimming took 0 bases from V and 0 from J, leaving 6 bases between them. CDR3 in amino acids: CASSLAGNQETQYF. The CDR3 DNA reads as TGCGCCAGCAGCTTGGCGGGTAACCAAGAGACCCAGTACTTC.

J is TRBJ1-3 and V is TRBV5-4, with a tentative D call TRBD1 (6 bases). The CDR3 consists of 15 residues. V lost 5 bases, J lost 1 base, and 13 bases lay in between. Germline CDR1 is SGHNT and CDR2 is YYREEE (reference sequence). The CDR3 nucleotides are TGTGCCAGCAGTCAAGGACAGATTTCTGGAAACACCATATATTTT. Protein product: CASSQGQISGNTIYF.

The chain employs TRBV6-5 and TRBJ1-1, with 7 bases that match TRBD1. V lost 5 bases, J lost 8 bases, and 8 bases stayed unmatched. CDR3 size: 13 residues. Germline V gives CDR1 MNHEY, CDR2 SVGAGI. The CDR3 DNA is TGTGCCAGCAGTATTCGGACAGGACTAGAAGCTTTCTTT. It translates to CASSIRTGLEAFF.

The rearrangement uses TRBV6-1 and TRBJ1-4; the D gene is possibly TRBD1 (5 bases). Germline V gives CDR1 MNHNS, CDR2 SASEGT. The length of the CDR3 is 15 residues. V lost 3 bases, J lost 7 bases, and 15 bases lay in between. The CDR3 loop reads CASSELGRVAEKLFF. The DNA of the CDR3 is TGTGCCAGCAGTGAGCTTGGCAGGGTAGCTGAAAAACTGTTTTTT.

In its sample, this clone was seen once. V usage is TRBV3-1 (or the pseudogene TRBV3-2) and J usage is TRBJ2-7; no firm D call. The CDR3 is 12 amino acids. The germline V and J ends were trimmed by 5 bases and 0 bases, with 5 bases remaining between them. Germline values: CDR1 LGHDT, CDR2 YNNKEL (reference sequence). For the CDR3, the DNA is TGTGCCAGCAGCGAGCTCTCCTACGAGCAGTACTTC. It specifies CASSELSYEQYF.

The chain is built from TRBV13 and TRBJ1-2; D ambiguous. This CDR3 spans 13 amino acids. Trimming left V 0 bases short and J 6 bases short, with 8 bases between. Germline lookup yields CDR1 PRHDT and CDR2 FYEKMQ (reference sequence). CDR3 sequence: CASSLGQTNGYTF. The CDR3 bases are TGTGCCAGCAGCTTAGGACAGACTAATGGCTACACCTTC. Full variable domain (rest looked up from reference TRBV13 and TRBJ1-2): AAGVIQSPRHLIKEKRETATLKCYPIPRHDTVYWYQQGPGQDPQFLISFYEKMQSDKGSIPDRFSAQQFSDYHSELNMSSLELGDSALYFCASSLGQTNGYTFGSGTRLTVV.

This clone was seen a few times. The rearrangement links TRBV5-4 to TRBJ1-2; 7 bases line up with TRBD1. The V gene's germline CDR1 is SGHNT and CDR2 YYREEE (reference sequence). After removal of 0 bases from V and 5 bases from J, the junction contained 4 bases not matched to a gene. This CDR3 comprises 14 residues. The CDR3 reads CASSLDRGEYGYTF. Here the CDR3 DNA reads TGTGCCAGCAGCTTGGACAGGGGAGAGTATGGCTACACCTTC.

The V call is TRBV14, the J call TRBJ2-2; 7 bases match TRBD1. This CDR3 contains 17 residues. Germline V gene data show CDR1 as SGHDN and CDR2 as FVKESK. V shed 4 bases and J 0 bases; nucleotides not matched to a gene: 8. The CDR3 coding sequence is TGTGCCAGCAGCCCCCACAGGGGAAGCTCGAACACCGGGGAGCTGTTTTTT. This gives the protein CASSPHRGSSNTGELFF.

The V call is TRBV6-1, the J call TRBJ2-2; D is perhaps TRBD2 (5 bases). The CDR3 consists of 16 residues. Deletions cut 4 bases from V and 7 bases from J, with 19 bases between. Germline loops: CDR1 MNHNS, CDR2 SASEGT. This CDR3 reads CASSATVQNGVGELFF. The CDR3 nucleotides are TGTGCCAGCAGTGCGACGGTCCAAAACGGGGTCGGGGAGCTGTTTTTT.

This chain links TRBV28 with TRBJ1-1; D unclear. CDR1 is MDHEN and CDR2 is SYDVKM in the germline V gene. The CDR3 has 16 amino acids. The V and J ends lost 3 bases and 0 bases respectively, with 14 bases between them. The CDR3 DNA reads TGTGCCAGCAGTTTTCGGAGTTTCCCCATGAACACTGAAGCTTTCTTT. It encodes CASSFRSFPMNTEAFF.

V is TRBV9 and J is TRBJ1-4; 12 nucleotides line up with TRBD1. The germline CDR1 and CDR2 sequences are SGDLS and YYNGEE. J lost 8 bases, V lost 4 bases, and 6 bases had no gene match. The CDR3 has 15 residues. This CDR3 reads CASSIGTGGQEKLFF. The CDR3 DNA sequence: TGTGCCAGCAGCATCGGGACAGGGGGCCAGGAAAAACTGTTTTTT.

This chain links TRBV6-1 with TRBJ2-1; the match to TRBD2 covers 7 bases. There are 17 residues in the CDR3. V lost 2 bases, J lost 3 bases, and 10 bases stayed unmatched. Germline V gene sequence: CDR1 MNHNS, CDR2 SASEGT. The CDR3 reads CASSESVAGVNYNEQFF. The CDR3 nucleotides are TGTGCCAGCAGTGAAAGTGTTGCGGGAGTTAACTACAATGAGCAGTTCTTC.

V gene TRBV29-1 combines with J gene TRBJ2-1, with D possibly TRBD1 on 6 matching bases. The length of the CDR3 is 12 residues. The V gene's germline CDR1 is SQVTM and CDR2 ANQGSEA. The germline V and J ends were trimmed by 3 bases and 8 bases, with 11 bases remaining between them. The CDR3 bases are TGCAGCGTTGATAGCAGGGGCGATGAGCAGTTCTTC. Protein: CSVDSRGDEQFF.

The rearrangement joins TRBV30 to TRBJ2-1; 15 bases are shared with TRBD2. Germline CDR1 and CDR2: GTSNPN and SVGIG (reference sequence). V shed 3 bases, J shed 0 bases, and the junction held 9 bases outside the gene matches. The CDR3 is 19 amino acids. CDR3 nucleotides: TGTGCCTGGAGGGCTCCGGGACTAGCGGGAGGCAGCTCCTACAATGAGCAGTTCTTC. Residues: CAWRAPGLAGGSSYNEQFF.

CDR3 DNA: TGTGCCAGCAGCTTTGCGGGGGGAACTGGGGCCAACGTCCTGACTTTC. Its translation: CASSFAGGTGANVLTF. The rearrangement joins TRBV11-2 to TRBJ2-6; 8 bases agree with TRBD2. The CDR3 length is 16 residues. The trim removed 3 bases at V and 2 bases at J, leaving 3 bases unmatched. CDR1 is SGHAT, CDR2 FQNNGV, per germline.

The V gene is TRBV2, the J gene TRBJ2-7; perhaps TRBD1 as D (6 bases). Trimming cost V 5 bases and J 3 bases, with 8 bases left between them. Per the germline V gene, CDR1 is SNHLY and CDR2 is FYNNEI. The CDR3 runs 12 residues. CDR3 coding DNA: TGTGCCAGCAGTACAGGGCTCTACGAGCAGTACTTC. Amino acids: CASSTGLYEQYF.

This clone was seen many times. The chain has TRBV2 and TRBJ2-4, with TRBD2 identical over 8 bases. V gave up 7 bases and J gave up 3 bases; unmatched junction bases: 11. The CDR3 extends over 16 amino acids. CDR1 is SNHLY, CDR2 FYNNEI, per germline. CDR3: CASTQLSLAGKNIQYF. The CDR3 coding sequence is TGTGCCAGCACCCAATTGTCCCTAGCGGGCAAAAACATTCAGTACTTC. Based on the CDR3 plus reference TRBV2 and TRBJ2-4, the full variable domain is EPEVTQTPSHQVTQMGQEVILRCVPISNHLYFYWYRQILGQKVEFLVSFYNNEISEKSEIFDDQFSVERPDGSNFTLKIRSTKLEDSAMYFCASTQLSLAGKNIQYFGAGTRLSVL.